Sequencing of this T cell receptor (beta chain) was carried out in a study of metastatic and nonmetastatic thyroid tumors. Study information: Repertoire data that came from the blood and tumor or nodule tissue of malignant and benign thyroid patients were compared. Regarding the study as a whole: Malignant thyroid tumors reportedly had TCR beta diversity that was significantly higher than in benign nodules, in blood and tumor.

This clone was seen ten or more times. Its antigen remains unidentified. Every patient was untreated before thyroid surgery. Under the authors' procedure: Using the CDR3 differences seen across clinicopathological groups, the authors built a distant-metastasis classifier for papillary thyroid cancer, which was meant to discriminate distant-metastatic patients. MiXCR was used by TCRdb to re-call the PCR reads. The V and J calls were determined by TCRdb, not by the authors. The table includes 20,000 to 25,000 clones, about 14% detected once. The ends were cut back, 4 bases at V and 0 bases at J, with 5 bases in the middle. Germline loops: CDR1 SGHVS, CDR2 FNYEAQ. The CDR3 has 13 amino acids.

The chain recombines TRBV7-6 with TRBJ2-3, with D unclear. Sequencing was done on a sample of blood. This receptor was taken from a female donor with papillary thyroid cancer or a benign thyroid nodule (not recorded which). Some clones in this sample may be carry-over from other donors' samples. CDR3 protein: CASSSYSTDTQYF. Here the CDR3 DNA reads TGTGCCAGCAGCTCGTATAGCACAGATACGCAGTATTTT.